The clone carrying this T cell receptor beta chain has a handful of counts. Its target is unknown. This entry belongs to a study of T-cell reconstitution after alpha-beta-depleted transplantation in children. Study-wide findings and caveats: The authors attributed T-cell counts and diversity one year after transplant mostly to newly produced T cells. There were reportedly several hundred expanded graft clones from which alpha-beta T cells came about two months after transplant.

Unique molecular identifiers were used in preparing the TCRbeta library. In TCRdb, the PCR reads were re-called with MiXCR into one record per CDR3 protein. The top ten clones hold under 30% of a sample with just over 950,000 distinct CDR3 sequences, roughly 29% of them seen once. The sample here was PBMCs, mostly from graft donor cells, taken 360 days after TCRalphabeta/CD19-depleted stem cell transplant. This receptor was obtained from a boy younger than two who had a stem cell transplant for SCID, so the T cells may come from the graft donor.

CDR3 DNA: TGTGCCAGCAGCCCACGGGCCCTAATCACCACAGATACGCAGTATTTT. Translation gives CASSPRALITTDTQYF. This chain uses TRBV7-8 with TRBJ2-3; D gene unclear. V dropped 5 bases and J dropped 2 bases, with 17 bases sitting between them. The CDR3 spans 16 residues. Per the germline V gene, CDR1 is SGHVS and CDR2 is FQNEAQ.